This T cell receptor (beta chain) was captured in a study of brain T cells in children with intractable seizures. General study results and limits: Absence of clones before surgery may stem from lower sequencing depth.

Only cases whose brain tissue showed the highest T cell transcript signatures were sequenced. In the case of this clone: The antigen remains unidentified.

V was cut by 3 bases and J by 9 bases, with 15 bases left in between. CDR3 length: 14 amino acids. Germline V gene sequence: CDR1 MNHNY, CDR2 SVGAGI (reference sequence). Generated by immunoSEQ multiplex PCR, the TCRdb table keeps only in-frame clones and is missing some. The data contain roughly 69,000 clones, about 96% of them singletons. The source material was peripheral blood, sampled at surgery. This sequence joins TRBV6-6 and TRBJ1-5; D is undetermined. This TCR was sampled from a boy under two years old with focal cortical dysplasia and intractable seizures. The CDR3 protein is CASSYVAGLGPQHF. CDR3 sequence (DNA): TGTGCCAGCAGTTATGTAGCGGGGTTGGGGCCCCAGCATTTT.